This TCR beta chain was sequenced in a study of CD8+ T cells in alopecia areata. The study's findings and limits: While patients received tofacitinib, many expanded lesional clones remained present in scalp and blood.

The treatment denotes: oral pan-JAK inhibitor, 5-10 mg twice daily. This CDR3 is 15 amino acids long. CDR1 is MNHEY and CDR2 is SMNVEV in the germline V gene (reference sequence). Trimming took 0 bases from V and 0 from J, leaving 7 bases between them. cDNA prepared by RNA extraction and subsequent reverse transcription served as the template for sequencing. Data came from immunoSEQ multiplex PCR; TCRdb stores just in-frame clones and leaves some out. The data show about 140,000 clones, around 83% seen once. On this clone: What it binds is not known.

The chain uses TRBV27 and TRBJ2-3; D is ambiguous. The receptor's source is a human donor with alopecia areata. Material: CD8+ T cells sorted from blood, obtained at week 4, from a patient treated with tofacitinib. DNA for the CDR3: TGTGCCAGCAGTTTATCGGTCACTAGCACAGATACGCAGTATTTT. Translated: CASSLSVTSTDTQYF.